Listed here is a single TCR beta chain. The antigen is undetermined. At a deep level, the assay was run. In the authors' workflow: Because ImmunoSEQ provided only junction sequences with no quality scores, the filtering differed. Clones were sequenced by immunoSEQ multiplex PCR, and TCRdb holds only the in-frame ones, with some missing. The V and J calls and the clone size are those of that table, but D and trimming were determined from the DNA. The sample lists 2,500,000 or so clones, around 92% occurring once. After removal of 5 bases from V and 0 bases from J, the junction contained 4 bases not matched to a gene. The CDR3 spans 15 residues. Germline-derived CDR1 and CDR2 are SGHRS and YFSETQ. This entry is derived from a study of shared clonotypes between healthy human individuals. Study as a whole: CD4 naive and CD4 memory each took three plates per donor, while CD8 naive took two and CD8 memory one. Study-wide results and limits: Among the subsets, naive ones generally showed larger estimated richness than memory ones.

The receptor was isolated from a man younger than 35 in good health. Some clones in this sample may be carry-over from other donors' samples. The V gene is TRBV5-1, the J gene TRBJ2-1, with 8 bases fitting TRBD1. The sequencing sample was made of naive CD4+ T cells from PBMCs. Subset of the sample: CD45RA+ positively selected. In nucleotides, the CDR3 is TGCGCCAGCAGACCCGGGACAGGCTCCTACAATGAGCAGTTCTTC. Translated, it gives CASRPGTGSYNEQFF. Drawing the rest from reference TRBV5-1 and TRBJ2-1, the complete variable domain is KAGVTQTPRYLIKTRGQQVTLSCSPISGHRSVSWYQQTPGQGLQFLFEYFSETQRNKGNFPGRFSGRQFSNSRSEMNVSTLELGDSALYLCASRPGTGSYNEQFFGPGTRLTVL.